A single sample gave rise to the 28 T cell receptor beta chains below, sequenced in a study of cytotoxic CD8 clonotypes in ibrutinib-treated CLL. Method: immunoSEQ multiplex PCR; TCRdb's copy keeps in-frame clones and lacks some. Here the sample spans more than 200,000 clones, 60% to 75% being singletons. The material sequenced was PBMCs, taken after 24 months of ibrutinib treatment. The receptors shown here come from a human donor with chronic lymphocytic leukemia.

CDR3 DNA sequence: TGTGCTAGTGGTTTTTCCGAGACTAGCGGGAGGGACTGGCGCTCCTACAATGAGCAGTTCTTC. Translation: CASGFSETSGRDWRSYNEQFF. The rearrangement uses TRBV12-5 and TRBJ2-1; 14 bases agree with TRBD2. The germline V gene encodes CDR1 LGHNT and CDR2 FRNRAP. With 3 bases clipped from V and 0 bases from J, the junction kept 13 bases outside the gene matches. The length of the CDR3 is 21 residues.

Here the CDR3 reads CSVGRRDEQYF. In DNA form, the CDR3 reads TGCAGCGTTGGCAGGAGGGATGAGCAGTACTTC. V and J are TRBV29-1 and TRBJ2-7; possible D gene TRBD2, 6 bases. Deletions cut 4 bases from V and 7 bases from J, with 11 bases between. The CDR3 loop spans 11 amino acids. The germline gives CDR1 SQVTM, CDR2 ANQGSEA.

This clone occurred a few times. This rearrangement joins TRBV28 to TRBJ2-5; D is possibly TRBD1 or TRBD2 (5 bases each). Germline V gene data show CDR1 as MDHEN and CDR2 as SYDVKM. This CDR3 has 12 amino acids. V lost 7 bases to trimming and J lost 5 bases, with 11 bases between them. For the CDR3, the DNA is TGTGCCAGCAACCAGGGCGGGGAGACCCAGTACTTC. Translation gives CASNQGGETQYF.

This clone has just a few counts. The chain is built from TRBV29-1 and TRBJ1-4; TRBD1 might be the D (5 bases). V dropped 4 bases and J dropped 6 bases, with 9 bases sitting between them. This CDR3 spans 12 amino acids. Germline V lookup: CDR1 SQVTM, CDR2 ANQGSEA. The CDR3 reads CSVVGTDEKLFF. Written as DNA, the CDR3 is TGCAGCGTTGTCGGGACTGATGAAAAACTGTTTTTT.

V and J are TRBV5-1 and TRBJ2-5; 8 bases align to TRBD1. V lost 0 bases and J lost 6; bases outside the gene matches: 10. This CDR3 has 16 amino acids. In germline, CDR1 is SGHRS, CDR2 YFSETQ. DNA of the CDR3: TGCGCCAGCAGCTTGGACACCGGGACAGGTGGGAAGACCCAGTACTTC. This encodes CASSLDTGTGGKTQYF.

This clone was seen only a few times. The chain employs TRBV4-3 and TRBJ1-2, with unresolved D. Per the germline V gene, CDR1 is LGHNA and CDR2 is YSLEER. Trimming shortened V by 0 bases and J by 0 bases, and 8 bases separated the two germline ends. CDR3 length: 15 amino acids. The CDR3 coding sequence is TGCGCCAGCAGCCAAGATCCAGCAGCTAACTATGGCTACACCTTC. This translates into CASSQDPAANYGYTF.

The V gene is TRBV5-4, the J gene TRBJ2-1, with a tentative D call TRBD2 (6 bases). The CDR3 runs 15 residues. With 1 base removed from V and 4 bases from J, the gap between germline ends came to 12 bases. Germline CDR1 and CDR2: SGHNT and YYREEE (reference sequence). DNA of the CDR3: TGTGCCAGCAGCTTGTTAACGGGAGAGTACAATGAGCAGTTCTTC. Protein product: CASSLLTGEYNEQFF.

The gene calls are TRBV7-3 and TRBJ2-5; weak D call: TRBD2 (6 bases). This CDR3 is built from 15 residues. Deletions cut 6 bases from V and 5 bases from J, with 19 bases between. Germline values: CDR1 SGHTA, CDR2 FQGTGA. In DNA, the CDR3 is TGTGCCAGCAGTCCCGGGGCCGGGAGTGGGGAGACCCAGTACTTC. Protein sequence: CASSPGAGSGETQYF.

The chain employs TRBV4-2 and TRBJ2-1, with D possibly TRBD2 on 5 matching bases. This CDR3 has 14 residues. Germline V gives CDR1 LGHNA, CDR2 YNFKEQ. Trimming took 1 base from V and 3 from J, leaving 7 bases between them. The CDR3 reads CASSQARDYNEQFF. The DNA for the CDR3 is TGTGCCAGCAGCCAAGCACGGGACTACAATGAGCAGTTCTTC.

CDR3 amino acids: CASSIGTNWGTDTQYF. The CDR3 DNA follows: TGTGCCAGTAGTATCGGGACAAACTGGGGCACAGATACGCAGTATTTT. The J gene is TRBJ2-3, the V gene TRBV19, with a tentative D call TRBD1 (6 bases). Germline-derived CDR1 and CDR2 are LNHDA and SQIVND (reference sequence). V lost 3 bases and J 1 base, leaving 14 bases between the germline ends. The CDR3 totals 16 residues.

CDR3 in amino acids: CASRTGDSPLHF. The CDR3, as DNA: TGTGCCAGCAGGACAGGGGACTCACCCCTCCACTTT. The V and J genes are TRBV28 and TRBJ1-6; 8 bases map to TRBD1. V lost 6 bases and J lost 10; bases outside the gene matches: 2. The CDR3 is 12 residues long. Germline CDR1 is MDHEN and CDR2 is SYDVKM.

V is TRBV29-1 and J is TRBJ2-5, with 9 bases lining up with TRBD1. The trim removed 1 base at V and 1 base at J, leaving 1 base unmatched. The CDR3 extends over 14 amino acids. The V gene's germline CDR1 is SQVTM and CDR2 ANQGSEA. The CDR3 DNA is TGCAGCGTTGAAGGGACAGGGGTCCAAGAGACCCAGTACTTC. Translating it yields CSVEGTGVQETQYF.

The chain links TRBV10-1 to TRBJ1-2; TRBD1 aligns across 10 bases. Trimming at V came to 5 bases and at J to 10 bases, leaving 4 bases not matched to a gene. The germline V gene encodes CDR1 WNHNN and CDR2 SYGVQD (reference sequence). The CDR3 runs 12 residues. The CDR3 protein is CASSSGTGDYTF. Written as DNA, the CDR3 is TGCGCCAGCAGTTCCGGGACAGGGGACTACACCTTC.

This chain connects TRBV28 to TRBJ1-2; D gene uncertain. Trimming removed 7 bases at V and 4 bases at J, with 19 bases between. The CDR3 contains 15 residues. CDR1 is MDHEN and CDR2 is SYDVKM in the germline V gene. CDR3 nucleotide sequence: TGTGCCAGCAATACCCCGGCCGCCACGTTCTATGGCTACACCTTC. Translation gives CASNTPAATFYGYTF.

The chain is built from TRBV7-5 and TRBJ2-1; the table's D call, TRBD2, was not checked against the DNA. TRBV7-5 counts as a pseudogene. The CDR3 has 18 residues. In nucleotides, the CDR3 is TGTGCCAGAAGCCCAGGGACTAGCGGGTTCCTTCGAGGCGATGAGCAGTTCTTC. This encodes CARSPGTSGFLRGDEQFF.

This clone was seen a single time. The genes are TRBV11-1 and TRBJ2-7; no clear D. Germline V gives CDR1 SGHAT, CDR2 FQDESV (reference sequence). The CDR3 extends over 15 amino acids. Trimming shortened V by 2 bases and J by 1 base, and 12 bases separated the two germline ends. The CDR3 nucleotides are TGTGCCAGCAGCTTAATGGCAGTTTATTCCTACGAGCAGTACTTC. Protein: CASSLMAVYSYEQYF.

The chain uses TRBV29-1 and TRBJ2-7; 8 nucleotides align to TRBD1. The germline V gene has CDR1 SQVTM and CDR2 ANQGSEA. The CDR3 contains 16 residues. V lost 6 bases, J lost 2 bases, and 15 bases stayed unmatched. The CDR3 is CSVERQGMGSTYEQYF. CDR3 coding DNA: TGCAGCGTAGAACGACAGGGGATGGGGTCAACCTACGAGCAGTACTTC.

CDR3 sequence reads: CASRAGGRNEQFF. CDR3 nucleotide sequence: TGCGCCAGCAGAGCGGGAGGACGGAATGAGCAGTTCTTC. The chain joins TRBV10-2 to TRBJ2-1, with 9 positions matching TRBD2. With 6 bases clipped from V and 7 bases from J, the junction kept 4 bases outside the gene matches. The CDR3 extends over 13 amino acids. Germline V gives CDR1 WSHSY, CDR2 SAAADI.

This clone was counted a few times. The CDR3 loop is CASSSHTEAFF. Written as DNA, the CDR3 is TGTGCCAGCAGCTCGCACACTGAAGCTTTCTTT. The rearrangement joins TRBV28 to TRBJ1-1; no clear D. From germline, CDR1 is MDHEN and CDR2 SYDVKM. The V gene lost 6 bases and the J gene lost 3 bases, with 5 bases spanning the gap. The CDR3 loop spans 11 amino acids.

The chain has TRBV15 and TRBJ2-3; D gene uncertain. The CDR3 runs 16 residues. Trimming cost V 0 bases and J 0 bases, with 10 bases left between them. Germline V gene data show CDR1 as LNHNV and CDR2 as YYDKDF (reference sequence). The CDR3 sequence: CATSREDKTSTDTQYF. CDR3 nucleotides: TGTGCCACCAGCAGAGAGGATAAAACTAGCACAGATACGCAGTATTTT.

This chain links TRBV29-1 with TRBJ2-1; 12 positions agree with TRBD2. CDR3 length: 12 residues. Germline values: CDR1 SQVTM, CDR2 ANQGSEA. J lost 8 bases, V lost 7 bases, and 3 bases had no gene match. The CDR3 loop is CSGLAGVDEQFF. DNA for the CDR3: TGCAGCGGACTAGCGGGAGTTGATGAGCAGTTCTTC.

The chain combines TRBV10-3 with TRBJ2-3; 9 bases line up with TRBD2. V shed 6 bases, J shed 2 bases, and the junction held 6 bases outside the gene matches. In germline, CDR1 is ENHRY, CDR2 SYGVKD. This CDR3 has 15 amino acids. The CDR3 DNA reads TGTGCCATCAGAGACGGACTAGCGCTCACAGATACGCAGTATTTT. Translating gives CAIRDGLALTDTQYF.

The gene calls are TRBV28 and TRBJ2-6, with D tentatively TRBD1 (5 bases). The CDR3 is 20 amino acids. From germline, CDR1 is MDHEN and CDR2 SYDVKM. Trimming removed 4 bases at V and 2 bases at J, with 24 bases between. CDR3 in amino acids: CASSYSTWTDEQAGANVLTF. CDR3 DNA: TGTGCCAGCAGTTACTCCACTTGGACGGATGAACAGGCTGGGGCCAACGTCCTGACTTTC.

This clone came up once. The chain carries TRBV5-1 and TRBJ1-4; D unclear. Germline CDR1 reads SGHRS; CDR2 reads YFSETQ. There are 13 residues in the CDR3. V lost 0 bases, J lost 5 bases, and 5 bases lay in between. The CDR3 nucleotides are TGCGCCAGCAGCTTGGGGGAGAATGAAAAACTGTTTTTT. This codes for CASSLGENEKLFF.

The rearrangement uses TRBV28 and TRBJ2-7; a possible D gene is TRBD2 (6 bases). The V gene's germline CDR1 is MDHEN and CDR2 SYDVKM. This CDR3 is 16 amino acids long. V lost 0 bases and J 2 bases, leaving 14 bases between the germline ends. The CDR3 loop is CASSLWGGATPYEQYF. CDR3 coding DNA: TGTGCCAGCAGTTTATGGGGGGGAGCAACCCCCTACGAGCAGTACTTC.

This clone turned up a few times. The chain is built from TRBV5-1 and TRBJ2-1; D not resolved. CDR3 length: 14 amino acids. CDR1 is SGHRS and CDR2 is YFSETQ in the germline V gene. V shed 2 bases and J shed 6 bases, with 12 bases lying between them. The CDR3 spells CASSFVLVGNEQFF. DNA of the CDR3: TGCGCCAGCAGCTTTGTCTTAGTGGGCAATGAGCAGTTCTTC.

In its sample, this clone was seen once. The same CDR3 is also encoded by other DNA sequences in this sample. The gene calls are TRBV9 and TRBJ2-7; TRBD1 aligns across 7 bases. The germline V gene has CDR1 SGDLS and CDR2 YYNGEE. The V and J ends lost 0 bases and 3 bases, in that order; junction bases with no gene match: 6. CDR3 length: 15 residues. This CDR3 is CASSVGWGQSYEQYF. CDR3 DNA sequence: TGTGCCAGCAGCGTAGGATGGGGACAGAGCTACGAGCAGTACTTC.

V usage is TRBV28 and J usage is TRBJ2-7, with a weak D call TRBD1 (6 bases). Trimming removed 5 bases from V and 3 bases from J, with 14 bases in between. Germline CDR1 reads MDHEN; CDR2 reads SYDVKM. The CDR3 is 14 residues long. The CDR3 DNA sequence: TGTGCCAGCAGTGGGACAACCAGGGACTACGAGCAGTACTTC. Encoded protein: CASSGTTRDYEQYF.